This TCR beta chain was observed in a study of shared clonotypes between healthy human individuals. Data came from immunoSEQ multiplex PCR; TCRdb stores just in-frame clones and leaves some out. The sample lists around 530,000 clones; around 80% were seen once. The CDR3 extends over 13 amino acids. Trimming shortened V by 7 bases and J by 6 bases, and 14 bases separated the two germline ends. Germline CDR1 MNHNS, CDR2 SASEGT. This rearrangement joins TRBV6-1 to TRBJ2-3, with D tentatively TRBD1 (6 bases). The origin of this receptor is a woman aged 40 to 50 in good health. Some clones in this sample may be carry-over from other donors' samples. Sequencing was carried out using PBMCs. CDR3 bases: TGTGCCAGCACCTGGTCCAGGGGTGATACGCAGTATTTT. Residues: CASTWSRGDTQYF.